The 8 T cell receptor beta chains reported below all come from one sample, sequenced in a study of blood T cell repertoires in COVID-19. The repertoire was sequenced with immunoSEQ multiplex PCR; TCRdb's copy has only in-frame clones and lacks some. The repertoire has over 80,000 clones, about four fifths of them found once; the top ten carry around 18%. The specimen was peripheral blood. These receptors all stem from an elderly woman with active or convalescent COVID-19.

The rearrangement joins TRBV2 to TRBJ1-6; D is unresolved. Deletions cut 6 bases from V and 4 bases from J, with 10 bases between. The CDR3 has 14 residues. Germline values: CDR1 SNHLY, CDR2 FYNNEI. CDR3 sequence: CASSDRTYNSPLHF. For the CDR3, the DNA is TGTGCCAGCAGCGACCGGACTTATAATTCACCCCTCCACTTT.

CDR3 loop: CASTPLIRHYEQYF. The CDR3 nucleotides are TGTGCCAGCACCCCTCTAATCCGACACTACGAGCAGTACTTC. The chain recombines TRBV28 with TRBJ2-7; the D is unclear. The CDR3 is 14 amino acids. Germline CDR1 reads MDHEN; CDR2 reads SYDVKM. V shed 7 bases and J shed 3 bases, with 16 bases lying between them.

V and J are TRBV19 and TRBJ1-3, with a weak D call TRBD1 (6 bases). The CDR3 sequence is 15 residues long. V was clipped by 6 bases and J by 2 bases, with 14 bases between them. Germline V CDR1 and CDR2: LNHDA, SQIVND (reference sequence). The CDR3 loop is CASRKRDKPGNTIYF. The CDR3, as DNA: TGTGCCAGTAGGAAACGGGACAAGCCTGGAAACACCATATATTTT.

The CDR3 sequence: CASSQTGGSDTQYF. As DNA, the CDR3 is TGTGCCAGCAGCCAAACAGGGGGTTCAGATACGCAGTATTTT. The V and J genes are TRBV4-2 and TRBJ2-3, with 8 bases that match TRBD1. The CDR3 runs to 14 residues. The V gene end was trimmed by 2 bases and the J gene end by 4 bases; junction bases not matched to a gene: 2. In germline, CDR1 is LGHNA, CDR2 YNFKEQ.

This chain uses TRBV15 with TRBJ1-1; tentatively, D is TRBD1 (6 bases). The germline V and J ends were trimmed by 5 bases and 5 bases, with 21 bases remaining between them. Germline V gene data show CDR1 as LNHNV and CDR2 as YYDKDF (reference sequence). This CDR3 has 16 amino acids. The CDR3 DNA reads as TGTGCCACCAGCTCCAGAGCATGGGCAAGGGGGACTGAAGCTTTCTTT. Protein product: CATSSRAWARGTEAFF.

A remark on this clone: The junction departs from the called germline gene at one end, perhaps through a read error. The chain has TRBV5-1 and TRBJ2-1; TRBD2 is a possible D gene (6 bases). CDR3 size: 15 residues. The germline CDR1 and CDR2 sequences are SGHRS and YFSETQ. In DNA form, the CDR3 reads TGTGCCAGCAGCCCCTCTAGCGAGCATTACAATGAGCAGTTCTTC. Translating gives CASSPSSEHYNEQFF.

This chain uses TRBV28 with TRBJ2-7; TRBD2 might be the D (6 bases). The V and J ends lost 2 bases and 0 bases respectively, with 11 bases between them. In germline, CDR1 is MDHEN, CDR2 SYDVKM. The CDR3 is 15 residues long. The CDR3 DNA is TGTGCCAGCAGTTTAATTGGGGGGTCCTCCTACGAGCAGTACTTC. Amino acid sequence: CASSLIGGSSYEQYF.

The chain is built from TRBV11-2 and TRBJ1-1, with D possibly being TRBD1 (6 bases). CDR1 SGHAT and CDR2 FQNNGV come from the germline V gene. With 0 bases removed from V and 3 bases from J, the gap between germline ends came to 11 bases. The CDR3 contains 15 residues. The CDR3 sequence is CASSLDPSGDTEAFF. The CDR3 region has the DNA TGTGCCAGCAGCTTAGATCCCTCAGGGGACACTGAAGCTTTCTTT.